This T cell receptor (beta chain) was sequenced in a study of CD8 T cells in Susac syndrome. Study findings and constraints: The study recognized that the number of individuals in its TCR sequencing and HLA analysis was relatively small.

The RNA input was roughly 0.45 to 1 ug, and it was reverse transcribed with random hexamers. TCR beta CDR3 was amplified by immunoSEQ covering 54 Vbeta and 13 Jbeta. In TCRdb, the immunoSEQ multiplex PCR reads were re-called with MiXCR into one record per CDR3 protein. The table shows 150,000 to 200,000 distinct CDR3 sequences, with about 94% occurring only once. On this clonotype itself: Its antigen is unknown.

The junction had 6 bases not matched to a gene; V was cut back by 2 bases and J by 6 bases. The CDR3 is made up of 14 amino acids. Per germline, CDR1 SQVTM and CDR2 ANQGSEA. TCR beta was sequenced from blood CD8+ and CD4+ T cells. Negative isolation yielded CD8+ and CD4+ T cells; FACS enriched TEMRA cells. The V and J genes are TRBV29-1 and TRBJ1-1, with 10 bases lining up with TRBD1. Sample: CD4+ T cells from PBMCs. The clonotype comes from a human donor in good health. CDR3 residues: CSVERDRGVAEAFF. CDR3 sequence (DNA): TGCAGCGTTGAAAGGGACAGGGGAGTTGCTGAAGCTTTCTTT. Full variable domain (rest looked up from reference TRBV29-1 and TRBJ1-1): SAVISQKPSRDICQRGTSLTIQCQVDSQVTMMFWYRQQPGQSLTLIATANQGSEATYESGFVIDKFPISRPNLTFSTLTVSNMSPEDSSIYLCSVERDRGVAEAFFGQGTRLTVV.